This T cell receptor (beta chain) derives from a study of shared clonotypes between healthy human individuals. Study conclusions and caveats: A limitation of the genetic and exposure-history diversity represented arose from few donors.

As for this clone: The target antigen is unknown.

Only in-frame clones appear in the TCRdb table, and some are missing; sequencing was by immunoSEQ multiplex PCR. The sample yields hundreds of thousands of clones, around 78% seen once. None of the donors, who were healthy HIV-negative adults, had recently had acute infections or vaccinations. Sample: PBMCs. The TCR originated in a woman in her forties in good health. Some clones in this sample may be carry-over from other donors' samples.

Written as DNA, the CDR3 is TGCGCCAGCAGCTTGAATTTCGGAACAGAGCAGTACTTC. This encodes CASSLNFGTEQYF. This chain joins TRBV5-1 and TRBJ2-7; D ambiguous. Germline lookup yields CDR1 SGHRS and CDR2 YFSETQ. Trimming cost V 1 base and J 7 bases, with 12 bases left between them. The CDR3 has 13 residues.